Sequencing of this T cell receptor (beta chain) was carried out in a study of STAT5B mutations in CD4+ large granular lymphocyte leukemia (dated by TCRdb to 2021 to 2024). Looking at the study overall: Among healthy controls, the CDR3 'QG' motif was associated with a particular HLA allele. The study compared the TCRbeta repertoires of patients with CD4+ T-cell large granular lymphocyte leukemia against those of healthy blood donors. Flow cytometry performed on FACSCanto II or FACSVerse showed that the purified fractions had more than 95% purity among lymphocytes. Here is what the overall study found, with its caveats: Greater clonality appeared to be present in CD4-sorted patient repertoires than in healthy CD4+ repertoires, and the difference was retained after the putative leukemic clones were removed. Main leukemic clonotypes were private to each patient, although about 25% appeared at low frequency in other patients' non-leukemic repertoires. Data were not HLA-matched; higher clonality in CD4+ versus CD8+ T-LGLL could reflect the relatively small sample size. Enrichment of TRBV06-family usage was observed among the top patient clones (8/27) relative to healthy controls (2/35).

The immunoSEQ assay at survey resolution was used to sequence TCRbeta rearrangements from genomic DNA. The original methods were these. In the TCR sequencing data, the lowest productive clonotype frequency that could be detected was 2.59 x 10-5. Analyses included only productive TCRbeta rearrangements, meaning complete and in-frame sequences. Clonality for each sample was calculated as Simpson clonality in the immunoSEQ Analyzer version 3.0. Clones were binned by frequency as very rare, small, medium, large (1-20%) or hyperexpanded (>20%). Generation probabilities were estimated with OLGA 1.2.3, V-gene circos plots were made with VDJtools, specificities were looked up in VDJdb, and CDR3 motifs were identified with GLIPH. Drawn from immuneACCESS, this table holds only the in-frame rearrangements with V and J called that TCRdb kept. Clones are partly lost; checked studies trace under half to an unresolved V gene and leave the rest unexplained. V and J calls and clone size come straight from that table; D and trimming were deduced from the DNA. The sample table contains approximately 23,000 clones; only one count was recorded for 78% of them. The leading ten clones occupy 0.42% of the sample.

There are 15 amino acids in the CDR3, from cysteine to phenylalanine inclusive. Only the CDR3 region is kept as DNA, spanning 45 bases read in frame from base 1. Taken from the germline V gene, the CDR1 and CDR2 loops are MNHEY and SVGAGI. Unmatched junction bases come to 0, with V trimmed by 0 bases and J by 2 bases. Points on this clone: Its specific antigen is unknown. Per-base quality was not reported, and no clone a single base away is much larger than it.

The healthy control group was made up of roughly 39 blood donors, and the Finnish Red Cross blood service supplied their buffy coats. All TCR-sequenced material derived from peripheral blood: patient blood samples and healthy donor buffy coats. Peripheral blood mononuclear cells were isolated by Ficoll-Hypaque gradient centrifugation. CD4+ cells were purified magnetically from the buffy coats of healthy controls. Genomic DNA was extracted using the Gentra Puregene Cell and Tissue kit, and a Qubit 2.0 fluorometer was used to quantify it. The V gene is TRBV6-5 and the J gene is TRBJ1-4; TRBD1 agrees with 7 junctional bases. The sequence was obtained from a human donor in good health. Material: CD4+ T cells from blood buffy coats. This receptor has the CDR3 CASSYSGQTNEKLFF. In nucleotides, the sequence is TGTGCCAGCAGTTACTCGGGACAGACTAATGAAAAACTGTTTTTT.